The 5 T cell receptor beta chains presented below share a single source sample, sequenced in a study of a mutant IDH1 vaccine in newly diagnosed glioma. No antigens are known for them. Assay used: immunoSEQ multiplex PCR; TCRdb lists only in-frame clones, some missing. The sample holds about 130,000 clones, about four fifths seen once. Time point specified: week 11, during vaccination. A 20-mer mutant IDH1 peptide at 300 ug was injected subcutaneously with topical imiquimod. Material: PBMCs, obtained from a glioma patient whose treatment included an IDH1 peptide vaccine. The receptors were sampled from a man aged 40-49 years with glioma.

The CDR3 DNA follows: TGTGCCAGCAGCTTAGTAATTTCGGGCAGGGTCTCCGAGCAGTACTTC. Translating gives CASSLVISGRVSEQYF. The rearrangement joins TRBV11-2 to TRBJ2-7, with D perhaps TRBD1 (5 bases). The germline gives CDR1 SGHAT, CDR2 FQNNGV. This CDR3 is built from 16 residues. The V end lost 1 base, the J end lost 6 bases, and 19 bases lay between the germline ends.

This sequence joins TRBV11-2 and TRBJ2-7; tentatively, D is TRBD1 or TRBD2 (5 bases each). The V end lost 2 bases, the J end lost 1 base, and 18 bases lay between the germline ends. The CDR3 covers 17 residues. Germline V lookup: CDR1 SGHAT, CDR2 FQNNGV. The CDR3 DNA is TGTGCCAGCAGCTTATTCCCCCGGGGCCCTAATTCCTACGAGCAGTACTTC. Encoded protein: CASSLFPRGPNSYEQYF.

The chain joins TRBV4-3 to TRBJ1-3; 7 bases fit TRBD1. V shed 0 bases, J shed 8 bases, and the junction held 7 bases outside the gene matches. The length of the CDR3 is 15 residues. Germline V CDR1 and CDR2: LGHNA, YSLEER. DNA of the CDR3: TGCGCCAGCAGCCAAGACCTTGTTGGACAGGACACCATATATTTT. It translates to CASSQDLVGQDTIYF.

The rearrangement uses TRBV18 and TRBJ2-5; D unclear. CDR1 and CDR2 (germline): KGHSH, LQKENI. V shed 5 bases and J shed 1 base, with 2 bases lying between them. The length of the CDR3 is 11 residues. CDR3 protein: CASSSQETQYF. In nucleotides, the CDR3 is TGTGCCAGCTCATCCCAAGAGACCCAGTACTTC.

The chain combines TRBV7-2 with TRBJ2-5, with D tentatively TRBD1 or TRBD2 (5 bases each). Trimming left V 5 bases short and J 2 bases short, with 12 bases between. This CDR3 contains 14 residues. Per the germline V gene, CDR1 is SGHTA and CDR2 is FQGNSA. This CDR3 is CASSQGRVQETQYF. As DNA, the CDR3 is TGTGCCAGCAGCCAGGGACGGGTGCAAGAGACCCAGTACTTC.